The TCR beta chain under discussion was sequenced for a study of shared clonotypes between healthy human individuals (TCRdb year 2020). Looking at the study overall: The cohort comprised two women and a few men aged 18 to 49 years. Per donor, three plates each were used for CD4 naive and CD4 memory, two for CD8 naive, and one for CD8 memory. Each donor's leukapheresis produced roughly between roughly 0.94 and 9.5 billion PBMCs. Libraries were prepared and TCR repertoires were sequenced by different laboratories using diverse techniques, in order to increase sequencing depth and limit assay-specific biases. To estimate repertoire size and how much clonotypes are shared between individuals, the study performed deep sequencing of blood TCR repertoires from a few healthy adults. What the work shows at the level of the full study, not this receptor alone: Estimated clonotype richness was generally larger for naive than for memory subsets. Sharing across several donors was observed for around 5% of naive CD4, around 3.5% of naive CD8, 2% to 2.5% of memory CD4, and around 0.4% of memory CD8 clonotypes. Pairwise subsampling led to the expectation that sequencing depth would affect the degree of clonotype sharing among donors. Higher generation probabilities were observed for clonotypes shared by all four sorted-subset donors than for non-shared clonotypes. Only blood was sampled, and tissue TCR repertoires likely differ from those in blood. Even with the large sequencing depth, rarefaction of the sorted-subset datasets indicated that sequencing was incomplete. Because the study included only a small number of donors, the genetic and exposure-history diversity represented was limited.

Taken from cysteine to phenylalanine, the CDR3 has 15 residues. Of the read, only the CDR3 DNA is kept; its 45 bases are in frame from base 1. Cut back by 1 base and 3 bases, the V and J ends lie 10 bases apart. CDR1 and CDR2 are drawn from the germline V gene: SGHTA, FQGTGA. Comment on this clone: This receptor's antigen is unknown. No quality values exist for individual bases; no much larger clone is one base distant. Other DNA sequences in the sample encode the same CDR3.

CD8 naive samples were obtained by positive selection for CCR7 among CD45RO-negative cells, yielding a CD45RA+CCR7+ population from which TemRA cells were excluded. Donors were healthy HIV-negative adults with no recently reported acute infections or vaccinations. Every donor was a Caucasian adult living in Nashville, Tennessee, USA. After blood collection by leukapheresis, PBMCs were isolated using Ficoll-Histopaque density gradient centrifugation and then cryopreserved in the vapor phase of liquid nitrogen. Purity and quantity of every magnetically sorted T cell population were checked by analytical flow cytometry. Genomic DNA was isolated from every sorted fraction and measured by UV absorbance on a Nanodrop 2000c. TCR CDR3 regions were amplified from genomic DNA by multiplex PCR using the deep immunoSEQ assay. For each cell subset, the extracted genomic DNA was distributed evenly across all wells of several immunoSEQ 96-well plates, and each plate served as one replicate. Each replicate PCR for sorted subsets received roughly 200 ng genomic DNA, equal to roughly 30,000 T cell genomes. The purified libraries were quantified using a Qubit 3.0 fluorometer, sized with a Bioanalyzer 2100, and then quantified again using the KAPA Library Quantification kit. Each immunoSEQ 96-well plate was sequenced on its own single-read 150-cycle Illumina NextSeq 550 flow cell. The authors processed their data as follows. The immunoSEQ output contained only junctional sequences without quality scores, so filtering could not match that applied to full-length reads. Sequences were annotated with PyIR, a Python wrapper for IgBLAST v1.9, and V/J genes and CDR3 were assigned using IMGT germline references. Reads were removed for weak V/J assignments (E-value above 1e-6), missing CDR3, stop codons, out-of-frame junctions, or ambiguous translated residues. V3J clonotypes were defined by identical inferred V gene, J gene, and CDR3 amino acid sequence. The percentage overlap between two repertoires was calculated by dividing the number of shared unique clonotypes by the size of the smaller repertoire. Three approaches were used to assess repertoire richness: RTK rarefaction, the Chao1 estimator, and Recon v2.1 estimates of unobserved clonotypes. OLGA was used to compute generation probabilities for all TCRbeta clonotypes that the gDNA method yielded from a few donors. TCRdb retrieved this table from immuneACCESS and kept in-frame rearrangements only. Not all clones are present; in checked studies, unresolved V genes account for under half, and no reason is known for the remainder. The V and J calls and clone size are taken from that table; D and trimming were inferred from the DNA. For this sample there are about 2 million clones; about 95% appear just once. The ten largest make up 1% to 1.5% of the sample.

The source material was naive CD8+ T cells sorted from blood. In light of the paper, this sample's cell subset or site label describes: CD45RA+CCR7+. This clonotype was obtained from a man aged 18 to 30 in good health. The chain links TRBV7-3 with TRBJ2-1, with the D segment possibly TRBD1 or TRBD2, each aligning over 6 bases. The CDR3 here reads CASSLNGGLYNEQFF. The DNA is TGTGCCAGCAGCTTAAACGGGGGCCTCTACAATGAGCAGTTCTTC.